Here is one TCR beta chain with its context. This clone was seen more than once but under ten times. The specificity of this receptor is unknown. The record has no base qualities; no much larger clone is one base away. In total, fewer than 750 healthy bone marrow donors made up the cohort. All cohort members were sampled while nominally healthy, although unrecorded immune exposures were likely present. The donor was CMV seropositive and was included in the group of some 290 seropositive cohort members. Each donor provided a peripheral blood sample, and peripheral blood mononuclear cells were used for TCR beta sequencing. The Qiagen DNeasy Blood Extraction Kit was used to extract genomic DNA from the blood cell samples. The data were obtained in a study of cytomegalovirus exposure and HLA in healthy donors (dated by TCRdb to the late 2010s). In the study overall: An earlier analysis of several hundred of the donors reported around 280 Gb of sequence data and 117 million unique TCR beta sequences obtained from some 170 million T cells. Around 320 gigabases of sequencing data and tens of millions of unique TCR sequences were included in an early release covering about 700 HLA-typed donors. The genetic ancestry cluster associated with self-reported Caucasian donors included 65% to 90% of the 350 to 500 genotyped donors. The aim of the study was to test whether cataloging public T cell receptors could identify signatures of past pathogen exposure. The study profiled the T cell repertoires of 666 subjects by immunosequencing and related them to cytomegalovirus serostatus. Along with the approximately 700-subject first cohort, a separate validation cohort of over 90 different subjects was used. High-throughput TCR immunosequencing, statistical association of individual TCRs with disease status, and machine learning were combined to predict cytomegalovirus infection status. A later analysis re-analyzed previously published TCR beta repertoires from about 600 donors and added high-resolution HLA genotyping to study TCR occurrence patterns. Rather than using new phenotypic data, the later analysis identified candidate immune exposures from TCR beta sequences and from how often those sequences occurred across donors. An earlier analysis of several hundred of the donors used high-throughput TCR beta sequencing to judge whether each TCR beta V gene segment behaved as functional or pseudogenic. Donor age, sex, ethnicity and CMV serostatus were compiled alongside the repertoire data. In a later genetic analysis, genome-wide SNP genotypes for about three fifths of the roughly 670 donors were used, and that subset was treated as a discovery cohort. Every repertoire in the discovery cohort had been generated on one and the same sequencing platform. Class I and class II HLA loci were covered by the typing at four-digit resolution. Typing coverage differed by locus: A, B, C, DRB1 and DQB1 were typed in about 629-640 donors, DQA1 in about 500, DPA1 in around 610, and DPB1 in about 450. A few DR-DQ haplotypes were handled as single units for association and clustering because linkage in the cohort was strong. Among roughly 400 genotyped donors of the cohort, an average of roughly 230,000 unique TCR beta nucleotide sequences was sequenced per donor, of which roughly 18% were non-productive.

The receptor library was made with the immunoSEQ multiplex PCR assay. The multiplex PCR relied on a mix of 60 forward primers for TCR Vbeta segments and 13 reverse primers for TCR Jbeta segments. The CDR3 region of rearranged TCR beta genes was amplified from genomic DNA with a multiplex PCR assay. Amplified TCR beta libraries were sequenced as 87-base-pair reads on the Illumina HiSeq System. Regarding the original processing steps: In a later analysis, some 80 million unique TCR beta chains were counted across the 500 to 850 repertoires, and roughly 11 million of these chains were shared by at least two donors. A nearest-neighbor algorithm error-corrected the raw reads and collapsed the reads into unique sequences, merging closely related sequences to remove PCR and sequencing errors. V, D and J gene segments were assigned by aligning CDR3 sequences to IMGT reference sequences. For a sequence to be retained, a match of at least six nucleotides to both a V gene segment and a J gene segment was required. A rearrangement was called productive if the CDR3 had no stop codons and remained in frame with V and J, and every other rearrangement was called non-productive. Following IMGT convention, CDR3 was defined as the stretch from the second conserved V-encoded cysteine up to the conserved J-encoded phenylalanine. Sequences without an unambiguous match to a single V gene segment were excluded from the earlier analysis of several hundred of the donors. In an earlier analysis of around 600 of the donors, V segments were called functional above 56.7% productive rearrangements and were called segregating when the between-donor standard deviation exceeded 5%. A statistical classification framework was built to diagnose cytomegalovirus status from the catalog of TCR beta chain sequences. A later analysis assigned V and J genes by comparing TCR nucleotide sequences with IMGT/GENE-DB human TR gene sequences. In a later analysis, CDR3 sequences and most-parsimonious VDJ recombination scenarios were assigned using the TCRdist pipeline. In a later analysis, each TCR beta chain was defined by its CDR3 amino acid sequence together with its V-gene family, and reads without a unique V-gene family were excluded. A later analysis removed 500 to 600 highly shared, low-generation-probability nucleotide sequences to deal with suspected cross-contamination and a sequencing artifact. A later analysis calculated a clonal expansion index for each public chain from normalized within-repertoire ranks of inferred template counts. In a later analysis, generation probabilities were computed with a VDJ recombination model fitted to out-of-frame rearrangements, and the resulting probabilities were checked against IGoR. Hypergeometric tests were used in a later analysis to score TCR-TCR, TCR-HLA and TCR-CMV co-occurrence, with a repertoire-size bias correction applied to the TCR pairs. False discovery rates were estimated in a later analysis by permuting HLA or CMV assignments 20 times. A later analysis grouped co-occurring TCRs with DBSCAN, adding TCRdist sequence similarity when clustering within HLA-allele-positive subsets. For co-occurrence clustering, repertoires with fewer than 30,000 or more than 120,000 public chains were excluded, along with several repertoires with anomalous nucleotide sharing. Drawn from immuneACCESS, this table holds only the in-frame rearrangements with V and J called that TCRdb kept. Clones are partly lost; checked studies trace under half to an unresolved V gene and leave the rest unexplained. For V, J and clone size, that table is used; D and trimming come from the DNA. The sample table records over 200,000 clones; almost 70% of these occur just once. The ten largest clones represent approximately 2.5% of the sample.

Study-wide conclusions, independent of this receptor: A further reported finding was that TCR beta sequences accurately predicted the HLA-A and HLA-B alleles for most subjects in the first cohort. Assigning TCR associations to individual alleles was difficult when HLA alleles, especially DR and DQ, strongly co-occurred. Because some donors lacked HLA typing at each locus, the association tests relied only on the typed subset. Linkage disequilibrium might explain the correlated functional status among segregating V segments, but an unknown experimental factor could not be ruled out. Some 15 rarely observed V segments, including chromosome 9 orphons, were excluded from the earlier analysis of 550 to 700 of the donors because counts were too low. The classifier was reported to diagnose cytomegalovirus status with high specificity and sensitivity in both the original and validation cohorts. A cluster of highly shared sequence variants was judged likely to represent a technical artifact of the sequencing pipeline. A later analysis found that most CMV-associated TCR beta chains appeared HLA-restricted, with HLA associations seemingly driven largely by CMV exposure. Some IMGT-functional V segments, including TRBV6-2 and TRBV6-3, could not be distinguished by the 87-base-pair reads and were therefore excluded. A later analysis reported that several top co-occurrence clusters appeared linked to parvovirus B19, influenza, CMV and Epstein-Barr virus. Presence/absence analyses assumed roughly uniform sequencing depth across donors, an assumption that may not hold. Most TCR sequences were seen in very few donors, while some public TCRs were found in many individuals. An association between a missense DCLRE1C variant and V-gene and J-gene trimming of TCR beta chains was found in a later genetic analysis and replicated in an independent cohort. In an earlier analysis of about 600 of the donors, most TCR beta V segments appeared in productive rearrangements about 87% or about 30% of the time, broadly matching IMGT annotations. In a later analysis, the rate of TCR association differed among HLA loci, with DRB1 alleles having the most associated TCRs and HLA-C alleles having the fewest. Only TCR beta chains were sequenced in this cohort, and the absence of alpha or paired-chain data limited detectable features. Compared with the 666-donor mean, donors in an Asian-associated ancestry cluster had fewer N-insertions in productive TCRs, according to a later genetic analysis. CMV serostatus was the only immune exposure information available for the cohort. The authors suggested that the approach could potentially be generalized to other disease states and immunological phenotypes. In a later analysis, HLA-associated TCR beta chains showed more clonal expansion and lower generation probabilities than non-associated chains that were equally common. In vitro tests confirmed that three of the cytomegalovirus-associated TCR beta chains recognize cytomegalovirus antigens. A later analysis associated roughly 17,000 TCR beta sequences with specific HLA alleles at a false discovery rate of 0.05. The study listed 150 to 200 TCR beta chains as associated with cytomegalovirus.

The CDR3 measures 18 amino acids from cysteine to phenylalanine. Only CDR3 DNA is held: 54 bases, read in frame from base 1. CDR1 and CDR2, looked up from the germline V gene, are LGHNA and YNFKEQ. Relative to germline, V is missing 0 bases and J is missing 6 bases, with 15 bases of the junction outside any gene match. The sequence came from a middle-aged man in good health and CMV-seropositive. The material sequenced was PBMCs. The receptor chain draws on TRBV4-2 and TRBJ2-3; 7 bases in the middle match TRBD2. The nucleotide sequence is given as TGTGCCAGCAGCCAAGATCTCCCCGCGACTTACGGGGGGGATACGCAGTATTTT. This translates into CASSQDLPATYGGDTQYF.